One T cell receptor beta chain is described in this entry. The data originate from a study of T cells in Graves' hyperthyroidism and ophthalmopathy. Researchers amplified the TCR beta CDR3 regions from RNA transcripts. In the first-round RT-PCR of the TCR CDR3, the HTBI primer set was used. TCRdb redid the calling of the multiplex PCR reads with MiXCR, one entry per CDR3 protein. The sample records about 740,000 distinct CDR3 sequences, 12% to 15% being singletons. Hyperthyroidism of Graves' type that showed no ophthalmopathy progression within 18 months was stable. Lactation, pregnancy, other autoimmune disease or uncontrolled infection led to exclusion of patients. The PBMCs had their origin in more than 9.5 ml of fresh peripheral blood. V lost 3 bases and J lost 1; bases outside the gene matches: 12. This CDR3 contains 17 residues. Germline V gene data show CDR1 as SGHAT and CDR2 as FQNNGV.

This chain connects TRBV11-2 to TRBJ2-7; 7 bases are a match to TRBD2. This clonotype was sampled from a young woman with Graves' hyperthyroidism. The sample taken for sequencing was blood. Written as DNA, the CDR3 is TGTGCCAGCAGCTTGGGCTTAGGGGCGGGAGAATCCTACGAGCAGTACTTC. It is translated as CASSLGLGAGESYEQYF.